This is a list of T cell receptor beta chains from one sample in a study of cytomegalovirus exposure and HLA in healthy donors. The protocol was immunoSEQ multiplex PCR, while the TCRdb copy is restricted to in-frame clones and leaves out a portion. The sample records approximately 100,000 clones, around 75% being singletons. Sequences were obtained from PBMCs. The receptor set was obtained from a middle-aged man in good health and CMV-seronegative. Each CDR3 is given with its conserved first and last residue. Fields, in order: V gene, J gene, clone size, D gene, CDR3 DNA, CDR3 protein. D genes are given only for firm matches. Clone size appears in some rows only: once, few, many, or a class for an expanded clone.

v_call: TRBV6-1
j_call: TRBJ2-5
clone_size: -
d_call: TRBD2
cdr3_nt: TGTGCCAGCAGGTCATCGGGAGGAGAGACCCAGTACTTC
cdr3_aa: CASRSSGGETQYF

v_call: TRBV2
j_call: TRBJ2-5
clone_size: -
d_call: TRBD1
cdr3_nt: TGTGCCAGCAGTCGGACAGGGAGTTTGGAGACCCAGTACTTC
cdr3_aa: CASSRTGSLETQYF

v_call: TRBV6-6
j_call: TRBJ1-5
clone_size: -
d_call: TRBD1
cdr3_nt: TGTGCCAGCGGATTGACAGGGGGCAATCAGCCCCAGCATTTT
cdr3_aa: CASGLTGGNQPQHF

v_call: TRBV7-9
j_call: TRBJ1-1
clone_size: few
d_call: -
cdr3_nt: TGTGCCAGCAGCTCGCGACAGCTTTCCGGCATGAACACTGAAGCTTTCTTT
cdr3_aa: CASSSRQLSGMNTEAFF

v_call: TRBV5-4
j_call: TRBJ2-3
clone_size: -
d_call: -
cdr3_nt: TGTGCCAGCAGCTTGGACTGGGATACGCAGTATTTT
cdr3_aa: CASSLDWDTQYF

v_call: TRBV19
j_call: TRBJ1-2
clone_size: -
d_call: -
cdr3_nt: TGTGCCAGTAGGACGCAGGGAAGAGACTATGGCTACACCTTC
cdr3_aa: CASRTQGRDYGYTF

v_call: TRBV9
j_call: TRBJ2-3
clone_size: -
d_call: -
cdr3_nt: TGTGCCAGCAGCGTATACTCTCTTTCCACAGATACGCAGTATTTT
cdr3_aa: CASSVYSLSTDTQYF

v_call: TRBV5-1
j_call: TRBJ1-1
clone_size: -
d_call: TRBD1
cdr3_nt: TGCGCCAGCAGCTCTTACAGGGGCGACACTGAAGCTTTCTTT
cdr3_aa: CASSSYRGDTEAFF

v_call: TRBV7-9
j_call: TRBJ2-1
clone_size: -
d_call: TRBD1
cdr3_nt: TGTGCCAGCAGCATCGGGACAGCCGTGAATGAGCAGTTCTTC
cdr3_aa: CASSIGTAVNEQFF

v_call: TRBV25-1
j_call: TRBJ1-1
clone_size: few
d_call: TRBD1
cdr3_nt: TGTGCCAGCAGTACAGGGGGCCTCACTGAAGCTTTCTTT
cdr3_aa: CASSTGGLTEAFF

v_call: TRBV10-3
j_call: TRBJ1-2
clone_size: -
d_call: -
cdr3_nt: TGTGCCATCAGTGAGTCTCGTGGCCCTAACTATGGCTACACCTTC
cdr3_aa: CAISESRGPNYGYTF

v_call: TRBV5-8
j_call: TRBJ1-1
clone_size: -
d_call: TRBD1
cdr3_nt: TGTGCCAGCAGCTTGAAGCTGGGGACAGGCCCGGACACTGAAGCTTTCTTT
cdr3_aa: CASSLKLGTGPDTEAFF

v_call: TRBV4-1
j_call: TRBJ2-2
clone_size: few
d_call: TRBD2
cdr3_nt: TGCGCCAGCAGCCCGCGACTAGCGGGGGGCTTGAACACCGGGGAGCTGTTTTTT
cdr3_aa: CASSPRLAGGLNTGELFF

v_call: TRBV10-3
j_call: TRBJ2-3
clone_size: once
d_call: TRBD2
cdr3_nt: TGTGCCATCCTAGCGGGGGTCAGCGGCCGCCGCACAGATACGCAGTATTTT
cdr3_aa: CAILAGVSGRRTDTQYF

v_call: TRBV5-1
j_call: TRBJ1-2
clone_size: -
d_call: -
cdr3_nt: TGCGCCAGCAGCTTAGGGGGAGTGGGTGATGGCTACACCTTC
cdr3_aa: CASSLGGVGDGYTF

v_call: TRBV10-1
j_call: TRBJ2-2
clone_size: -
d_call: TRBD2
cdr3_nt: TGCGCCAGCAGTGACCCCGGGGGGACCGGGGAGCTGTTTTTT
cdr3_aa: CASSDPGGTGELFF

v_call: TRBV13
j_call: TRBJ1-1
clone_size: -
d_call: -
cdr3_nt: TGTGCCAGCAGCCAAGGGGGAACTGAAGCTTTCTTT
cdr3_aa: CASSQGGTEAFF

v_call: TRBV11-2
j_call: TRBJ1-1
clone_size: -
d_call: -
cdr3_nt: TGTGCCAGCAGCTTAGATGGCCGGGAGGACACTGAAGCTTTCTTT
cdr3_aa: CASSLDGREDTEAFF

v_call: TRBV10-1
j_call: TRBJ2-3
clone_size: -
d_call: TRBD2
cdr3_nt: TGCGCCAGCAGTGAGGGGACTAGCGGGTTCACAGATACGCAGTATTTT
cdr3_aa: CASSEGTSGFTDTQYF

v_call: TRBV19
j_call: TRBJ1-5
clone_size: -
d_call: -
cdr3_nt: TGTGCCAGTAGTATAGGGTCCAGTTATCAGCCCCAGCATTTT
cdr3_aa: CASSIGSSYQPQHF

v_call: TRBV9
j_call: TRBJ2-5
clone_size: -
d_call: -
cdr3_nt: TGTGCCAGCAGCGTGGCGGGACTTCGGAAAGAGACCCAGTACTTC
cdr3_aa: CASSVAGLRKETQYF

v_call: TRBV2
j_call: TRBJ2-7
clone_size: once
d_call: TRBD1
cdr3_nt: TGTGCCAGCACCATATTATTAGGACAGGGGAGGAAATACTTC
cdr3_aa: CASTILLGQGRKYF

v_call: TRBV13
j_call: TRBJ2-5
clone_size: -
d_call: -
cdr3_nt: TGTGCCAGCAGCTTAGGCCCCGGAGAGACCCAGTACTTC
cdr3_aa: CASSLGPGETQYF

v_call: TRBV19
j_call: TRBJ1-5
clone_size: -
d_call: -
cdr3_nt: TGTGCCAGTAGTAACGCGGGGGGGGTCAATCAGCCCCAGCATTTT
cdr3_aa: CASSNAGGVNQPQHF

v_call: TRBV7-9
j_call: TRBJ1-1
clone_size: -
d_call: -
cdr3_nt: TGTTCCAGCAGCTCCTTTGCGGACACTGAAGCTTTCTTT
cdr3_aa: CSSSSFADTEAFF

v_call: TRBV29-1
j_call: TRBJ2-5
clone_size: -
d_call: TRBD1
cdr3_nt: TGCAGCTTCCGGGACAGGGTTCAAGAGACCCAGTACTTC
cdr3_aa: CSFRDRVQETQYF

v_call: TRBV6-5
j_call: TRBJ2-1
clone_size: -
d_call: -
cdr3_nt: TGTGCCAGCAGTTACGGGCACCTCAATGAGCAGTTCTTC
cdr3_aa: CASSYGHLNEQFF

v_call: TRBV5-6
j_call: TRBJ1-6
clone_size: -
d_call: -
cdr3_nt: TGTGCCAGCAGCTTGGGCAGGGGAACCCTCTTTTCACCCCTCCACTTT
cdr3_aa: CASSLGRGTLFSPLHF